This T cell receptor beta chain emerged from a study of control samples from healthy donors and cancer patients. Assay: immunoSEQ multiplex PCR; the TCRdb copy retains only in-frame clones and omits some. The sample holds some 160,000 clones, 80% to 95% seen once. V gave up 0 bases and J gave up 0 bases; unmatched junction bases: 0. The CDR3 has 15 residues. Looked up from germline, CDR1 is SGHNT and CDR2 is YYREEE (reference sequence). The chain recombines TRBV5-4 with TRBJ2-3; 8 bases fit TRBD2. This clonotype was obtained from a woman in her 30s in good health. The specimen sequenced was blood. CDR3 in amino acids: CASSLGLASTDTQYF. The CDR3, as DNA: TGTGCCAGCAGCTTGGGACTAGCGAGCACAGATACGCAGTATTTT.